A single sample gave rise to the 30 T cell receptor beta chains below, sequenced in a study of blood T cell repertoires in COVID-19. The assay was immunoSEQ multiplex PCR, and TCRdb's table has in-frame clones only and misses some. Among roughly 95,000 clones listed, 81% were seen once. Sequencing input: peripheral blood. The receptors derive from a man in his sixties with acute or convalescent COVID-19.

This clone is termed medium-sized. The chain uses TRBV29-1 and TRBJ1-1; TRBD1 is a possible D gene (6 bases). The V and J ends lost 4 bases and 4 bases respectively, with 13 bases between them. The length of the CDR3 is 13 residues. The germline V gene encodes CDR1 SQVTM and CDR2 ANQGSEA. CDR3 nucleotide sequence: TGCAGCGTTGTTGGGAGGGGGGGCACTGAAGCTTTCTTT. It encodes CSVVGRGGTEAFF. Full variable domain (outside the CDR3, taken from reference TRBV29-1 and TRBJ1-1): SAVISQKPSRDICQRGTSLTIQCQVDSQVTMMFWYRQQPGQSLTLIATANQGSEATYESGFVIDKFPISRPNLTFSTLTVSNMSPEDSSIYLCSVVGRGGTEAFFGQGTRLTVV.

This clone showed up just a few times. This chain joins TRBV19 and TRBJ2-4; no clear D gene. Trimming cost V 5 bases and J 0 bases, with 8 bases left between them. The CDR3 contains 14 residues. CDR1 and CDR2 from the germline V gene are LNHDA and SQIVND (reference sequence). The CDR3 protein is CASSHRLAKNIQYF. The CDR3 nucleotides read TGTGCCAGTAGTCATCGGTTAGCCAAAAACATTCAGTACTTC.

V is TRBV6-2 or TRBV6-3 and J is TRBJ2-1, with D possibly TRBD1 on 5 matching bases. V was trimmed by 2 bases and J by 8 bases, leaving 19 bases between them. This CDR3 has 16 residues. Germline values: CDR1 MNHEY, CDR2 SVGEGT. CDR3 bases: TGTGCCAGCAGTTACCCCGACTTGCAGGGTGTCTATGAGCAGTTCTTC. Translated, it gives CASSYPDLQGVYEQFF.

This clone was seen repeatedly, ten times or more. V gene TRBV29-1 combines with J gene TRBJ2-2, with TRBD2 matching over 11 bases. The germline gives CDR1 SQVTM, CDR2 ANQGSEA. J was trimmed by 3 bases and V by 6 bases; bases with no gene match: 12. The CDR3 spans 17 residues. Here the CDR3 DNA reads TGCAGCGTGCCTAGCGGGAGGACCGGGAGTTACACCGGGGAGCTGTTTTTT. Amino acids: CSVPSGRTGSYTGELFF.

There are a few counts of this clone. V and J are TRBV19 and TRBJ1-5; the D is unclear. Looked up from germline, CDR1 is LNHDA and CDR2 is SQIVND (reference sequence). Trimming left V 7 bases short and J 0 bases short, with 13 bases between. The CDR3 runs 15 residues. This CDR3 is CASTKTDYSNQPQHF. In nucleotides, the CDR3 is TGTGCCAGTACCAAGACTGATTATAGCAATCAGCCCCAGCATTTT.

V gene TRBV20-1 combines with J gene TRBJ1-3; D perhaps matches TRBD1 (6 bases). Deletions cut 3 bases from V and 0 bases from J, with 15 bases between. Germline V gene sequence: CDR1 DFQATT, CDR2 SNEGSKA (reference sequence). This CDR3 comprises 16 residues. DNA of the CDR3: TGCAGTGCTAGTAGGACAGATAGCTACTCTGGAAACACCATATATTTT. Translation: CSASRTDSYSGNTIYF.

This chain links TRBV11-3 with TRBJ1-1; 7 nucleotides agree with TRBD1. Germline CDR1 is SGHNT and CDR2 is YENEEA. The trim removed 7 bases at V and 4 bases at J, leaving 9 bases unmatched. The CDR3 length is 14 residues. CDR3 nucleotide sequence: TGTGCCAGCACCGCGGGACAGCCGCGCACTGAAGCTTTCTTT. Residues: CASTAGQPRTEAFF. The full variable domain, completed using reference TRBV11-3 and TRBJ1-1, is EAGVVQSPRYKIIEKKQPVAFWCNPISGHNTLYWYLQNLGQGPELLIRYENEEAVDDSQLPKDRFSAERLKGVDSTLKIQPAELGDSAVYLCASTAGQPRTEAFFGQGTRLTVV.

This clone was picked up one time. The chain links TRBV2 to TRBJ2-7, with D unclear. V was pared by 6 bases and J by 6 bases, with 21 bases between. The CDR3 consists of 15 residues. Germline V lookup: CDR1 SNHLY, CDR2 FYNNEI. This CDR3 reads CASSLNVPLSSEQYF. The CDR3 bases are TGTGCCAGCAGCCTCAATGTCCCGCTTAGTTCCGAGCAGTACTTC.

This chain uses TRBV5-4 with TRBJ2-1, with TRBD2 identical over 9 bases. This CDR3 comprises 16 residues. Germline CDR1 and CDR2: SGHNT and YYREEE (reference sequence). J was trimmed by 5 bases and V by 4 bases; bases with no gene match: 10. In DNA, the CDR3 is TGTGCCAGCAGCCCTCAGACTAGCGGAATCAACAATGAGCAGTTCTTC. This sequence encodes CASSPQTSGINNEQFF.

This chain links TRBV10-1 with TRBJ2-3; perhaps TRBD2 as D (5 bases). Germline V lookup: CDR1 WNHNN, CDR2 SYGVQD (reference sequence). The CDR3 extends over 14 amino acids. V lost 3 bases and J 0 bases, leaving 7 bases between the germline ends. CDR3 DNA: TGCGCCAGCAGTGATCAGCGGAGCACAGATACGCAGTATTTT. It encodes CASSDQRSTDTQYF.

The chain has TRBV10-3 and TRBJ2-1; 11 bases align to TRBD2. In germline, CDR1 is ENHRY, CDR2 SYGVKD. This CDR3 has 16 residues. With 3 bases clipped from V and 7 bases from J, the junction kept 8 bases outside the gene matches. CDR3: CAISDPGTSGFNEQFF. In DNA form, the CDR3 reads TGTGCCATCAGTGACCCCGGGACTAGCGGCTTTAATGAGCAGTTCTTC.

This chain's CDR3 is CASSEQGASHQPQHF. In nucleotides, the CDR3 is TGTGCCAGCAGTGAACAGGGGGCCTCTCATCAGCCCCAGCATTTT. The V call is TRBV6-1, the J call TRBJ1-5; 8 bases are a match to TRBD1. The germline V gene has CDR1 MNHNS and CDR2 SASEGT. The CDR3 length is 15 residues. V shed 2 bases and J 5 bases; nucleotides not matched to a gene: 5.

The gene calls are TRBV19 and TRBJ1-4, with TRBD1 as a possible D gene (6 bases). Trimming took off 6 bases at V and 3 bases at J, with 14 bases between the two ends. Per germline, CDR1 LNHDA and CDR2 SQIVND (reference sequence). The CDR3 runs to 15 residues. CDR3 loop: CASRKQGAANEKLFF. CDR3 sequence (DNA): TGTGCCAGTAGAAAACAGGGTGCGGCTAATGAAAAACTGTTTTTT.

The chain joins TRBV1 to TRBJ2-7; the table's D gene call, TRBD2, was not cross checked with the DNA. TRBV1 corresponds to a pseudogene. The CDR3 totals 15 residues. Here the CDR3 reads CTSSQLAGETYEQYV. CDR3 nucleotides: TGCACCAGCAGCCAACTAGCGGGAGAAACCTACGAGCAGTACGTC.

The V and J genes are TRBV7-8 and TRBJ2-5, with 16 bases that match TRBD2. The germline V gene has CDR1 SGHVS and CDR2 FQNEAQ. The CDR3 covers 18 residues. Trimming at V came to 4 bases and at J to 7 bases, leaving 12 bases not matched to a gene. The CDR3 DNA reads as TGTGCCAGCAGCTCGGGACTAGCGGGAGGGCCATCAAGAACGACCCAGTACTTC. It specifies CASSSGLAGGPSRTTQYF.

J is TRBJ2-3 and V is TRBV4-3; D possibly corresponds to TRBD1 (5 bases). V lost 4 bases, J lost 11 bases, and 19 bases lay in between. This CDR3 comprises 14 residues. CDR1 is LGHNA, CDR2 YSLEER, per germline. CDR3 DNA sequence: TGCGCCAGCAGCCGCGACTTTACAGGCCCCGGGCAGTATTTT. It translates to CASSRDFTGPGQYF.

The chain recombines TRBV5-6 with TRBJ2-1; 11 bases map to TRBD2. Per germline, CDR1 SGHDT and CDR2 YYEEEE. V shed 5 bases and J 8 bases; nucleotides not matched to a gene: 12. The CDR3 covers 16 residues. Here the CDR3 reads CASRADNSGRVHEQFF. Written as DNA, the CDR3 is TGTGCCAGCAGAGCAGATAATAGCGGGAGGGTCCATGAGCAGTTCTTC.

The V and J genes are TRBV24-1 and TRBJ1-2; a possible D gene is TRBD1 (6 bases). V shed 7 bases and J shed 2 bases, with 13 bases lying between them. From germline, CDR1 is KGHDR and CDR2 SFDVKD. The CDR3 has 14 residues. CDR3 loop: CATSGQQGNYGYTF. CDR3 bases: TGTGCCACCAGCGGCCAACAGGGAAACTATGGCTACACCTTC.

The J gene is TRBJ2-4, the V gene TRBV6-1, with 8 bases fitting TRBD1. CDR3 size: 19 residues. CDR1 is MNHNS and CDR2 is SASEGT in the germline V gene. The trim removed 3 bases at V and 8 bases at J, leaving 21 bases unmatched. CDR3 residues: CASSDLPPGQVVWWDIQYF. The CDR3 coding sequence is TGTGCCAGCAGTGATCTACCACCGGGACAGGTCGTTTGGTGGGACATTCAGTACTTC.

The chain carries TRBV5-1 and TRBJ2-3; a weak D match, TRBD2 (6 bases). There are 16 residues in the CDR3. In germline, CDR1 is SGHRS, CDR2 YFSETQ. Deletions cut 2 bases from V and 1 base from J, with 14 bases between. The CDR3 sequence is CASSLDPGRGTDTQYF. The CDR3 DNA reads TGCGCCAGCAGCTTAGACCCCGGGAGAGGCACAGATACGCAGTATTTT.

This clone appeared a single time. The chain combines TRBV6-5 with TRBJ1-2; 11 bases match TRBD1. The CDR3 runs to 12 residues. Germline-derived CDR1 and CDR2 are MNHEY and SVGAGI. The V segment lost 7 bases and the J segment 8 bases; nucleotides outside the gene matches: 3. CDR3 amino acids: CASTGTGGGYTF. For the CDR3, the DNA is TGTGCCAGCACCGGGACAGGGGGAGGCTACACCTTC.

In its sample, this clone was seen once. The chain combines TRBV10-3 with TRBJ1-5; perhaps TRBD1 as D (6 bases). CDR1 and CDR2 (germline): ENHRY, SYGVKD. The CDR3 runs 13 residues. Trimming pared 6 bases from V and 8 bases from J, leaving 14 bases between. The CDR3, as DNA: TGTGCCATCAGCAGGACAGAGGATGAGCCCCAGCATTTT. Its protein product is CAISRTEDEPQHF.

Comments on this clone: Germline is not matched at one junction end, which may reflect a read error. This chain joins TRBV7-7 and TRBJ2-5; the match to TRBD2 covers 15 bases. Germline V CDR1 and CDR2: SSHAT, FNYEAQ (reference sequence). The CDR3 runs to 17 residues. The chain's CDR3 is CASSRTSGGAYQETQYF. In nucleotides, the CDR3 is TGTGCTAGCAGCCGGACTAGCGGGGGGGCCTACCAAGAGACCCAGTACTTC.

This clone has at least ten counts. The chain links TRBV7-2 to TRBJ1-2; perhaps TRBD1 as D (6 bases). The V gene lost 1 base and the J gene lost 5 bases, with 8 bases spanning the gap. Germline V lookup: CDR1 SGHTA, CDR2 FQGNSA. The CDR3 is 13 amino acids. The CDR3 sequence: CASSLGTAYGYTF. The CDR3 DNA reads as TGTGCCAGCAGCTTAGGGACAGCGTATGGCTACACCTTC.

This clone was counted a few times. This sequence joins TRBV5-1 and TRBJ1-2; D is unclear. Trimming stripped 1 base from V and 2 bases from J, with 12 bases between. The CDR3 covers 15 residues. Germline CDR1 and CDR2: SGHRS and YFSETQ. The CDR3 DNA is TGCGCCAGCAGCTTGTCGGAGGGAGGGAACTATGGCTACACCTTC. It codes for CASSLSEGGNYGYTF.

This clone was seen ten or more times. The chain combines TRBV6-5 with TRBJ2-5; TRBD1 is a possible D gene (7 bases). Trimming cost V 6 bases and J 5 bases, with 13 bases left between them. The CDR3 sequence is 13 residues long. Germline CDR1 MNHEY, CDR2 SVGAGI. This chain's CDR3 is CASSDREVETQYF. In DNA, the CDR3 is TGTGCCAGCAGCGACAGGGAGGTTGAGACCCAGTACTTC.

This clone was picked up one time. This rearrangement joins TRBV6-5 to TRBJ1-6; 10 nucleotides agree with TRBD1. CDR1 and CDR2 from the germline V gene are MNHEY and SVGAGI. With 8 bases clipped from V and 14 bases from J, the junction kept 6 bases outside the gene matches. The CDR3 has 12 amino acids. Written as DNA, the CDR3 is TGTGCCAGCGCTGGGACAGGGGATTCCCTCCACTTT. Translated: CASAGTGDSLHF.

This clone appeared a single time. V and J are TRBV4-1 and TRBJ1-4, with D uncertain. V lost 1 base and J 7 bases, leaving 7 bases between the germline ends. Looked up from germline, CDR1 is MGHRA and CDR2 is YSYEKL. This CDR3 contains 13 residues. CDR3 nucleotides: TGCGCCAGCAGCCAAGTGGGGAGTGAAAAACTGTTTTTT. Protein sequence: CASSQVGSEKLFF.

This sequence joins TRBV6-1 and TRBJ1-4; 8 nucleotides line up with TRBD1. V lost 3 bases, J lost 8 bases, and 5 bases stayed unmatched. The CDR3 runs to 14 residues. Germline V gives CDR1 MNHNS, CDR2 SASEGT. Here the CDR3 reads CASSDGQGGEKLFF. DNA of the CDR3: TGTGCCAGCAGTGATGGACAGGGAGGGGAAAAACTGTTTTTT.

This chain connects TRBV12-3 or TRBV12-4 to TRBJ1-1; possibly TRBD1 for D (5 bases). V was trimmed by 4 bases and J by 4 bases, leaving 10 bases between them. The CDR3 is made up of 13 amino acids. The CDR3 coding sequence is TGTGCCAGCAGTTCCACGGGGGGCACTGAAGCTTTCTTT. Protein: CASSSTGGTEAFF.